A single sample gave rise to the 32 T cell receptor beta chains below, sequenced in a study of blood T cell repertoires in COVID-19 (dated by TCRdb to about 2020). The library was obtained by the immunoSEQ multiplex PCR assay. TCRdb re-hosts the immuneACCESS table, in-frame sequences only. Its copies lack some clones; in the studies checked, an unresolved V gene accounts for under half of them, and the cause for the rest is not known. The sample table lists nearly 100,000 clones, less than 90% of them with a count of one. The ten largest clones add up to 1.5% to 2% of the sample. Material: peripheral blood. Receptors were obtained from a man older than 75 with acute or convalescent COVID-19.

The rearrangement links TRBV20-1 to TRBJ2-3; no reliable D call. CDR3 length equals 11 residues. Between the trimmed V and J ends, which lost 2 bases and 3 bases, there was a span of 3 bases. CDR1 is DFQATT and CDR2 is SNEGSKA in the germline V gene (reference sequence). The CDR3 region has the DNA TGCAGTGCTAGACGTACAGATACGCAGTATTTT. Protein sequence: CSARRTDTQYF.

V and J are TRBV29-1 and TRBJ2-7; the match to TRBD1 covers 9 bases. Germline CDR1 SQVTM, CDR2 ANQGSEA. This CDR3 is built from 14 residues. Trimming took 6 bases from V and 3 from J; bases not matched to a gene: 9. This CDR3 is CSVSPGQGNYEQYF. CDR3 DNA: TGCAGCGTCAGCCCGGGACAGGGCAACTACGAGCAGTACTTC.

The chain carries TRBV5-8 and TRBJ2-3; 7 bases are shared with TRBD2. V shed 0 bases and J 1 base; nucleotides not matched to a gene: 8. There are 17 residues in the CDR3. Germline V lookup: CDR1 SGHTS, CDR2 YDEGEE. The CDR3 loop reads CASSLGYGLAGTDTQYF. The CDR3 bases are TGTGCCAGCAGCTTGGGGTATGGGCTAGCGGGCACAGATACGCAGTATTTT.

This sequence joins TRBV24-1 and TRBJ1-5; 10 bases agree with TRBD1. CDR1 is KGHDR, CDR2 SFDVKD, per germline. Trimming at V came to 4 bases and at J to 7 bases, leaving 9 bases not matched to a gene. This CDR3 comprises 16 residues. CDR3 bases: TGTGCCACCAGTGACCCGACAGGGGGCGCCGGGCAGCCCCAGCATTTT. Its translation is CATSDPTGGAGQPQHF.

The CDR3 DNA follows: TGTGCCAGCAGGAACCTAAATAACTATGGCTACACCTTC. Its protein is CASRNLNNYGYTF. The chain carries TRBV3-1 (or the pseudogene TRBV3-2) and TRBJ1-2; no clear D gene. Germline values: CDR1 LGHDT, CDR2 YNNKEL (reference sequence). This CDR3 region has 13 residues. Between the trimmed V and J ends, which lost 6 bases and 1 base, there was a span of 9 bases.

The chain carries TRBV5-4 and TRBJ1-2; 9 bases match TRBD1. V was pared by 3 bases and J by 4 bases, with 7 bases of the junction left unmatched. The CDR3 is 15 residues long. Germline lookup yields CDR1 SGHNT and CDR2 YYREEE (reference sequence). The DNA of the CDR3 is TGTGCCAGCAGCTCAACCGGGACAGGGATCTATGGCTACACCTTC. Its translation: CASSSTGTGIYGYTF.

The sample holds one count of this clone. The V call is TRBV5-6, the J call TRBJ2-7, with D tentatively TRBD2 (5 bases). CDR3 length: 13 amino acids. Germline CDR1 and CDR2: SGHDT and YYEEEE. The germline V and J ends were trimmed by 3 bases and 0 bases, with 7 bases remaining between them. CDR3: CASSYTSSYEQYF. The CDR3 region has the DNA TGTGCCAGCAGCTATACTAGCTCCTACGAGCAGTACTTC. Complete variable domain (other parts from reference TRBV5-6 and TRBJ2-7): DAGVTQSPTHLIKTRGQQVTLRCSPKSGHDTVSWYQQALGQGPQFIFQYYEEEERQRGNFPDRFSGHQFPNYSSELNVNALLLGDSALYLCASSYTSSYEQYFGPGTRLTVT.

This clone was recorded a few times. The chain is built from TRBV19 and TRBJ1-6; D gene ambiguous. With 0 bases removed from V and 11 bases from J, the gap between germline ends came to 8 bases. CDR3 length equals 13 residues. CDR1 and CDR2 from the germline V gene are LNHDA and SQIVND (reference sequence). The CDR3 sequence: CASSIDRTTPLHF. In DNA, the CDR3 is TGTGCCAGTAGTATAGATCGAACTACACCCCTCCACTTT.

In its sample, this clone was seen a few times. This sequence joins TRBV6-2 or TRBV6-3 and TRBJ2-7; D possibly corresponds to TRBD2 (6 bases). Trimming left V 2 bases short and J 6 bases short, with 8 bases between. The CDR3 is 12 amino acids. Looked up from germline, CDR1 is MNHEY and CDR2 is SVGEGT. The CDR3 sequence: CASSYVGGEQYF. CDR3 sequence (DNA): TGTGCCAGCAGTTACGTGGGGGGCGAGCAGTACTTC.

This clone was found a few times. The chain is built from TRBV6-5 and TRBJ1-5; 7 positions match TRBD1. The germline CDR1 and CDR2 sequences are MNHEY and SVGAGI. The CDR3 consists of 15 residues. J lost 3 bases, V lost 5 bases, and 7 bases had no gene match. The CDR3 loop is CASSQTTGDNQPQHF. CDR3 bases: TGTGCCAGCAGTCAAACAACAGGGGACAATCAGCCCCAGCATTTT.

This chain connects TRBV25-1 to TRBJ1-6; D possibly corresponds to TRBD1 (5 bases). CDR3 size: 15 residues. CDR1 is MGHDK, CDR2 SYGVNS, per germline. The germline V and J ends were trimmed by 0 bases and 9 bases, with 12 bases remaining between them. The CDR3 coding sequence is TGTGCCAGCAGTGAATATTTCGGGGGGGGTTCACCCCTCCACTTT. Protein sequence: CASSEYFGGGSPLHF.

The V gene is TRBV6-5, the J gene TRBJ2-1; TRBD2 matches 8 bases. V was clipped by 6 bases and J by 8 bases; unmatched bases: 3. CDR3 size: 12 residues. Germline V gene sequence: CDR1 MNHEY, CDR2 SVGAGI. Here the CDR3 reads CASRTAGDEQFF. In nucleotides, the CDR3 is TGTGCCAGCAGGACAGCGGGGGATGAGCAGTTCTTC.

This CDR3 is CAWSLISGKLFF. CDR3 nucleotides: TGTGCCTGGAGCCTGATCAGTGGAAAACTGTTTTTT. The gene calls are TRBV30 and TRBJ1-4, with D uncertain. V shed 3 bases and J shed 10 bases, with 12 bases lying between them. Germline CDR1 is GTSNPN and CDR2 is SVGIG (reference sequence). The CDR3 is made up of 12 amino acids.

The rearrangement joins TRBV6-2 or TRBV6-3 to TRBJ2-1; 10 bases align to TRBD1. V lost 0 bases, J lost 7 bases, and 3 bases stayed unmatched. The CDR3 has 15 amino acids. In germline, CDR1 is MNHEY, CDR2 SVGEGT. CDR3 sequence: CASSYSMDRGNEQFF. The CDR3 DNA is TGTGCCAGCAGTTACTCGATGGACAGGGGGAATGAGCAGTTCTTC.

The chain has TRBV3-1 (or the pseudogene TRBV3-2) and TRBJ1-2; a possible D gene is TRBD1 (6 bases). The CDR3 totals 14 residues. Germline V gene lookup returns CDR1 LGHDT and CDR2 YNNKEL (reference sequence). V lost 6 bases and J lost 7, with 18 bases in between. The chain's CDR3 is CASSRIQGGLGYTF. CDR3 coding DNA: TGTGCCAGCAGTCGGATACAGGGAGGGCTTGGCTACACCTTC.

The gene calls are TRBV19 and TRBJ2-2, with 7 bases lining up with TRBD1. CDR3 length: 17 amino acids. V gave up 6 bases and J gave up 3 bases; unmatched junction bases: 13. Germline V gives CDR1 LNHDA, CDR2 SQIVND (reference sequence). CDR3: CASSPWRTGPDTGELFF. CDR3 nucleotide sequence: TGTGCCAGTAGCCCATGGCGGACAGGTCCGGACACCGGGGAGCTGTTTTTT.

The CDR3 nucleotides are TGTGCCAGCAGTTCTGGGACTAGCGGGAAACAGACCCAGTACTTC. It yields the protein CASSSGTSGKQTQYF. V usage is TRBV2 and J usage is TRBJ2-5, with TRBD2 identical over 13 bases. The germline V gene encodes CDR1 SNHLY and CDR2 FYNNEI. After removal of 5 bases from V and 6 bases from J, the junction contained 6 bases not matched to a gene. The CDR3 spans 15 residues. Looking up the rest from reference TRBV2 and TRBJ2-5 gives the full variable domain: EPEVTQTPSHQVTQMGQEVILRCVPISNHLYFYWYRQILGQKVEFLVSFYNNEISEKSEIFDDQFSVERPDGSNFTLKIRSTKLEDSAMYFCASSSGTSGKQTQYFGPGTRLLVL.

CDR3 bases: TGTGCCAGCAGTTTAGCGGGAGCCACAGATACGCAGTATTTT. Amino acid sequence: CASSLAGATDTQYF. The rearrangement joins TRBV28 to TRBJ2-3; 7 nucleotides align to TRBD2. V was pared by 2 bases and J by 2 bases, with 1 base of the junction left unmatched. CDR3 size: 14 residues. Per the germline V gene, CDR1 is MDHEN and CDR2 is SYDVKM.

The V and J genes are TRBV28 and TRBJ2-5, with D maybe TRBD1 (7 bases). The CDR3 loop spans 15 amino acids. CDR1 and CDR2 (germline): MDHEN, SYDVKM. Trimming stripped 2 bases from V and 3 bases from J, with 13 bases between. Here the CDR3 reads CASSLRGRGEETQYF. CDR3 in DNA: TGTGCCAGCAGTTTACGCGGCAGGGGGGAAGAGACCCAGTACTTC.

The J gene is TRBJ1-2, the V gene TRBV5-6, with TRBD1 identical over 7 bases. V gave up 4 bases and J gave up 2 bases; unmatched junction bases: 5. Germline V gene data show CDR1 as SGHDT and CDR2 as YYEEEE. The CDR3 totals 14 residues. The CDR3 nucleotides are TGTGCCAGCAGCGTACAGGGGATCAACTATGGCTACACCTTC. Protein: CASSVQGINYGYTF.

The chain uses TRBV2 and TRBJ1-1; tentative D call: TRBD1 (5 bases). This CDR3 contains 13 residues. Germline V gene lookup returns CDR1 SNHLY and CDR2 FYNNEI. The ends were cut back, 8 bases at V and 8 bases at J, with 18 bases in the middle. This chain's CDR3 is CASSSGYGKEAFF. DNA for the CDR3: TGTGCCAGCTCTTCAGGGTATGGTAAGGAAGCTTTCTTT.

This clone showed up just a few times. The genes are TRBV3-1 (or the pseudogene TRBV3-2) and TRBJ2-3, with D tentatively TRBD2 (6 bases). This CDR3 comprises 12 residues. Germline-derived CDR1 and CDR2 are LGHDT and YNNKEL (reference sequence). Trimming stripped 1 base from V and 12 bases from J, with 11 bases between. CDR3 nucleotide sequence: TGTGCCAGCAGCCAAGGACGGGAGATCCAGTATTTT. Residues: CASSQGREIQYF.

The chain couples TRBV30 to TRBJ1-1; unclear D gene. There are 14 residues in the CDR3. The V gene's germline CDR1 is GTSNPN and CDR2 SVGIG (reference sequence). V was pared by 1 base and J by 1 base, with 10 bases between. CDR3 in amino acids: CAWSGLGGNTEAFF. The CDR3 nucleotides are TGTGCCTGGAGTGGGTTGGGAGGGAACACTGAAGCTTTCTTT.

The gene calls are TRBV11-2 and TRBJ1-2; TRBD1 aligns across 7 bases. The junction had 6 bases not matched to a gene; V was cut back by 8 bases and J by 3 bases. This CDR3 comprises 13 residues. Germline CDR1 and CDR2: SGHAT and FQNNGV. The CDR3 region has the DNA TGTGCCAGCGGGGAACAGGGGCACTATGGCTACACCTTC. Its translation: CASGEQGHYGYTF.

The J gene is TRBJ2-3, the V gene TRBV29-1, with D tentatively TRBD2 (5 bases). The CDR3 is 13 amino acids. V was cut by 7 bases and J by 6 bases, with 17 bases left in between. CDR1 is SQVTM, CDR2 ANQGSEA, per germline. The CDR3 loop reads CSGGFGVADTQYF. The DNA for the CDR3 is TGCAGCGGCGGGTTTGGGGTAGCCGATACGCAGTATTTT.

V is TRBV29-1 and J is TRBJ2-1; no firm D call. CDR1 and CDR2 (germline): SQVTM, ANQGSEA. V lost 0 bases to trimming and J lost 3 bases, with 6 bases between them. This CDR3 spans 13 amino acids. This chain's CDR3 is CSVEEYSYNEQFF. The CDR3 DNA reads TGCAGCGTTGAAGAGTATAGCTACAATGAGCAGTTCTTC.

The chain recombines TRBV5-1 with TRBJ1-2, with 8 nucleotides matching TRBD1. CDR3 length: 14 amino acids. CDR1 and CDR2 (germline): SGHRS, YFSETQ. With 1 base clipped from V and 7 bases from J, the junction kept 6 bases outside the gene matches. As DNA, the CDR3 is TGCGCCAGCAGCTTGTTACAGGGGGTTGGTGGCTACACCTTC. Translation: CASSLLQGVGGYTF.

CDR3 loop: CASSKGVRVPPNYGYTF. For the CDR3, the DNA is TGTGCCAGCAGCAAAGGAGTCAGGGTCCCTCCGAACTATGGCTACACCTTC. This chain joins TRBV21-1 and TRBJ1-2; the table assigns TRBD1, which was not confirmed against the DNA. TRBV21-1 is tagged as a pseudogene. This CDR3 has 17 residues.

This chain uses TRBV3-1 (or the pseudogene TRBV3-2) with TRBJ1-6; D uncertain. There are 12 residues in the CDR3. Deletions cut 6 bases from V and 10 bases from J, with 10 bases between. The germline V gene has CDR1 LGHDT and CDR2 YNNKEL (reference sequence). CDR3 loop: CASRTANSPLHF. CDR3 nucleotide sequence: TGTGCCAGCAGAACAGCCAACTCACCCCTCCACTTT.

V is TRBV19 and J is TRBJ2-3; 8 nucleotides agree with TRBD1. CDR1 and CDR2 from the germline V gene are LNHDA and SQIVND (reference sequence). Trimming removed 7 bases from V and 6 bases from J; junction bases left unmatched: 9. The CDR3 runs 14 residues. Written as DNA, the CDR3 is TGTGCCAGTACCGGACAGGGCATCCAGGATACGCAGTATTTT. This translates into CASTGQGIQDTQYF.

The V call is TRBV24-1, the J call TRBJ1-4; 8 nucleotides line up with TRBD1. The J segment lost 0 bases and the V segment lost 4 bases, leaving 3 bases of the junction unmatched. Germline V lookup: CDR1 KGHDR, CDR2 SFDVKD. The CDR3 has 16 residues. The CDR3 DNA is TGTGCCACCAGTGACGGGACAGGTGCAACTAATGAAAAACTGTTTTTT. Translating it yields CATSDGTGATNEKLFF.

Only a few counts were recorded for this clone. DNA of the CDR3: TGCAGCGTTGAACAGGGGTACGAAAACACCATATATTTT. This encodes CSVEQGYENTIYF. J is TRBJ1-3 and V is TRBV29-1; TRBD1 is a possible D gene (6 bases). Germline loops: CDR1 SQVTM, CDR2 ANQGSEA. V lost 2 bases and J 6 bases, leaving 11 bases between the germline ends. The CDR3 totals 13 residues.